The rows below give T cell receptor beta chains drawn from one sample of a study of blood T cell repertoires in COVID-19. Measured with immunoSEQ multiplex PCR; TCRdb has only the in-frame clones, and not every one. Among 250,000 to 350,000 clones listed, approximately 84% were seen once. Material: peripheral blood. Receptor source: a human donor with COVID-19, enrolled during active disease. The donor label of this sample is uncertain. The CDR3 runs from the conserved cysteine through the conserved F or W. Each record gives: clone size, V gene, J gene, D gene, CDR3 length, CDR3 protein, CDR3 DNA. A D gene is named only where the DNA matches it firmly. Expanded clones get a size class; other rows say once, few or many, or leave the size out.

abundance: -; v_gene: TRBV30; j_gene: TRBJ2-1; d_gene: -; len: 14; CDR3aa: CAWSPPPEGVEQFF; CDR3nt: TGTGCCTGGTCGCCCCCGCCGGAAGGGGTAGAGCAGTTCTTC
abundance: -; v_gene: TRBV29-1; j_gene: TRBJ2-1; d_gene: -; len: 12; CDR3aa: CSVEGAYNEQFF; CDR3nt: TGCAGCGTTGAAGGCGCGTACAATGAGCAGTTCTTC
abundance: once; v_gene: TRBV19; j_gene: TRBJ2-3; d_gene: -; len: 15; CDR3aa: CASSIVRGTTDTQYF; CDR3nt: TGTGCCAGTAGTATTGTCAGGGGCACCACAGATACGCAGTATTTT
abundance: -; v_gene: TRBV19; j_gene: TRBJ1-5; d_gene: TRBD1; len: 16; CDR3aa: CASIRTGSYSNQPQHF; CDR3nt: TGTGCCAGTATCCGGACAGGGTCCTATAGCAATCAGCCCCAGCATTTT
abundance: many; v_gene: TRBV29-1; j_gene: TRBJ1-2; d_gene: TRBD1; len: 16; CDR3aa: CSVESSPTGALSGYTF; CDR3nt: TGCAGCGTTGAATCAAGTCCGACAGGGGCCCTCTCTGGCTACACCTTC
abundance: -; v_gene: TRBV2; j_gene: TRBJ2-3; d_gene: -; len: 12; CDR3aa: CASSAPVDTQYF; CDR3nt: TGTGCCAGCAGTGCGCCGGTAGATACGCAGTATTTT
abundance: -; v_gene: TRBV3-1/TRBV3-2; j_gene: TRBJ1-1; d_gene: -; len: 13; CDR3aa: CASSQVGGPEAFF; CDR3nt: TGTGCCAGCAGCCAAGTTGGGGGCCCTGAAGCTTTCTTT
abundance: -; v_gene: TRBV7-9; j_gene: TRBJ2-1; d_gene: -; len: 16; CDR3aa: CASSLDLQGYYNEQFF; CDR3nt: TGTGCCAGCAGCTTAGATTTGCAGGGCTATTACAATGAGCAGTTCTTC
abundance: -; v_gene: TRBV11-3; j_gene: TRBJ2-2; d_gene: -; len: 12; CDR3aa: CASSLYGGELFF; CDR3nt: TGTGCCAGCAGCTTATACGGCGGGGAGCTGTTTTTT
abundance: -; v_gene: TRBV6-5; j_gene: TRBJ1-2; d_gene: -; len: 14; CDR3aa: CASSYSRGGYGYTF; CDR3nt: TGTGCCAGCAGTTATAGCAGGGGAGGGTATGGCTACACCTTC
abundance: -; v_gene: TRBV7-2; j_gene: TRBJ2-2; d_gene: -; len: 15; CDR3aa: CASSPRGGATGELFF; CDR3nt: TGTGCCAGCAGCCCCCGCGGAGGAGCTACCGGGGAGCTGTTTTTT
abundance: -; v_gene: TRBV11-3; j_gene: TRBJ2-7; d_gene: -; len: 12; CDR3aa: CASSSDGYEQYF; CDR3nt: TGTGCCAGCAGCTCAGACGGCTACGAGCAGTACTTC
abundance: -; v_gene: TRBV5-1; j_gene: TRBJ2-3; d_gene: TRBD2; len: 17; CDR3aa: CASSLNSGSRLADTQYF; CDR3nt: TGCGCCAGCAGCTTGAACAGCGGGAGCAGGTTGGCAGATACGCAGTATTTT
abundance: -; v_gene: TRBV7-3; j_gene: TRBJ2-2; d_gene: -; len: 13; CDR3aa: CASSLSDTGELFF; CDR3nt: TGTGCCAGCAGCTTATCAGACACCGGGGAGCTGTTTTTT